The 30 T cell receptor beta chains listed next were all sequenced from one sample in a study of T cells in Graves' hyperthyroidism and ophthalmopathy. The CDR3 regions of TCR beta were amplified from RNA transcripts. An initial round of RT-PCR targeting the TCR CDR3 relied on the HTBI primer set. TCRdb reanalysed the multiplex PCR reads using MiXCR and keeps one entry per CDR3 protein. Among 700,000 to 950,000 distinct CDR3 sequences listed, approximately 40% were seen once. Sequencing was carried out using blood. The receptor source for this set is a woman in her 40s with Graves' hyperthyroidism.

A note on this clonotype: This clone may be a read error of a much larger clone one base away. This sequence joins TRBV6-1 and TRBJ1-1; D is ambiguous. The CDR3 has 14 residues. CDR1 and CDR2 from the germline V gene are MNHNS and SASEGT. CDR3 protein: CAISAMGAETEAFF. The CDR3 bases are TGTGCCATCAGTGCTATGGGCGCGGAGACTGAAGCTTTCTTT.

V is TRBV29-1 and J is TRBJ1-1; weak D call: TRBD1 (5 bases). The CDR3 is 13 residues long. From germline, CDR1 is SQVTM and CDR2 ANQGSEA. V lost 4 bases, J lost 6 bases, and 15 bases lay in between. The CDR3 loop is CSVGDRGPSEAFF. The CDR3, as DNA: TGCAGCGTTGGCGACAGAGGCCCTTCTGAAGCTTTCTTT.

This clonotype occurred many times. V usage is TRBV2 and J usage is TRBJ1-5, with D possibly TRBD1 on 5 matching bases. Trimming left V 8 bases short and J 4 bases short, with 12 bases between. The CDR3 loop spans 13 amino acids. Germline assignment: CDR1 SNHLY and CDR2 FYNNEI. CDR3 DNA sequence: TGTGCCAGCGTCAGGGAGGGAAATCAGCCCCAGCATTTT. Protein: CASVREGNQPQHF.

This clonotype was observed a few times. The CDR3 region is CASSDRDTRVGAFF. The CDR3 DNA reads as TGTGCCAGCAGTGACCGGGACACTCGGGTAGGGGCTTTCTTT. The chain is built from TRBV12-3 or TRBV12-4 and TRBJ1-1, with TRBD1 as a possible D gene (6 bases). Deletions cut 5 bases from V and 11 bases from J, with 21 bases between. CDR3 size: 14 residues.

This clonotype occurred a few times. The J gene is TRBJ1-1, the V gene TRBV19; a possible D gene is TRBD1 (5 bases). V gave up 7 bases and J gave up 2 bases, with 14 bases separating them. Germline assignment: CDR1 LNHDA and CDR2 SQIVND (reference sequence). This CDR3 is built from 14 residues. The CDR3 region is CASTPTVPNTEAFF. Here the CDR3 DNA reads TGTGCCAGTACCCCGACAGTCCCAAACACTGAAGCTTTCTTT.

The CDR3 nucleotides are TGTGCCAGCAGTGAATCAGCAGGGGGGAACTGGGAAAAACTGTTTTTT. Its protein product is CASSESAGGNWEKLFF. V and J are TRBV25-1 and TRBJ1-4; TRBD1 agrees at 7 bases. The CDR3 extends over 16 amino acids. The J segment lost 8 bases and the V segment lost 1 base, leaving 10 bases of the junction unmatched. CDR1 MGHDK and CDR2 SYGVNS come from the germline V gene. The entire variable domain, with the rest obtained from reference TRBV25-1 and TRBJ1-4, is as follows: EADIYQTPRYLVIGTGKKITLECSQTMGHDKMYWYQQDPGMELHLIHYSYGVNSTEKGDLSSESTVSRIRTEHFPLTLESARPSHTSQYLCASSESAGGNWEKLFFGSGTQLSVL.

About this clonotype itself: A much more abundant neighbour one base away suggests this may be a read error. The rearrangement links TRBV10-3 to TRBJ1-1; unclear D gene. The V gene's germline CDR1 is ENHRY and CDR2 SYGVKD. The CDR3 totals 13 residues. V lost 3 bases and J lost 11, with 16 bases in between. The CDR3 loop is CAISEVKDGSAFF. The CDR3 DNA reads TGTGCCATCAGTGAAGTTAAGGACGGGTCGGCTTTCTTT.

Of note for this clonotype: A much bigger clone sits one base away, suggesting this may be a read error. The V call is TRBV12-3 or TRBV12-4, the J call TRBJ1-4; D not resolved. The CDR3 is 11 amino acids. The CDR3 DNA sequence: TGTGACAGCAGTCCTAATGAAAAACTGTTTTTT. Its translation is CDSSPNEKLFF.

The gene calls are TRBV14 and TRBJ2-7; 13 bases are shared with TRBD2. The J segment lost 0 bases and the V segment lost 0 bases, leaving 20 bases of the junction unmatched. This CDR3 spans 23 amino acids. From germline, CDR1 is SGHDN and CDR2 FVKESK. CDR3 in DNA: TGTGCCAGCAGCCAAGAGAGGACTAGCGGGAGATCCATACAACCGAATCTCTCCTACGAGCAGTACTTC. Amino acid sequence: CASSQERTSGRSIQPNLSYEQYF.

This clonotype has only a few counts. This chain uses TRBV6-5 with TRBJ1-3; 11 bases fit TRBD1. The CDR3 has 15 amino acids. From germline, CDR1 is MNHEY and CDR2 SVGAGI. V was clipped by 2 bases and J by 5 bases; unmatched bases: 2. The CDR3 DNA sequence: TGTGCCAGCAGTTACGGACAGGGGGCGAGAAACACCATATATTTT. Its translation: CASSYGQGARNTIYF.

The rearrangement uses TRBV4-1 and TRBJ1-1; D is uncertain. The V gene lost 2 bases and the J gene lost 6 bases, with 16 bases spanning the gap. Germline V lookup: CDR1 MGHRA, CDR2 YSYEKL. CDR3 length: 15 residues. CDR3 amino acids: CASSQMGSRFAEAFF. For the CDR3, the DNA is TGCGCCAGCAGCCAAATGGGCAGTCGTTTTGCTGAAGCTTTCTTT.

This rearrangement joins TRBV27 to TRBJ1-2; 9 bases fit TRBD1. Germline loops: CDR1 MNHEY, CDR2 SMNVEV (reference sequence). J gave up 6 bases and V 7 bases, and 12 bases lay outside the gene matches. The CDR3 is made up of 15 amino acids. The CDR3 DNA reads TGTGCCAGCAAGGGCCCGGGACAGGGAAGACATGGCTACACCTTC. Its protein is CASKGPGQGRHGYTF.

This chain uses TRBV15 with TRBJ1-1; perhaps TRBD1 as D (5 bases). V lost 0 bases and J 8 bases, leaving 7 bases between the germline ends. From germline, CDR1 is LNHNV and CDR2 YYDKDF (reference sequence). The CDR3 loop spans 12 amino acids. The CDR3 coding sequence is TGTGCCACCAGCAGAGAGCCAGGGGAAGCTTTCTTT. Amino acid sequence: CATSREPGEAFF.

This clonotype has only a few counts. The CDR3 sequence is CASSLASRDSSYEQYF. CDR3 DNA sequence: TGTGCCAGCAGCTTGGCCTCCCGGGACAGCTCCTACGAGCAGTACTTC. The genes are TRBV5-8 and TRBJ2-7; 7 bases align to TRBD1. This CDR3 has 16 amino acids. CDR1 and CDR2 (germline): SGHTS, YDEGEE. With 0 bases clipped from V and 0 bases from J, the junction kept 6 bases outside the gene matches.

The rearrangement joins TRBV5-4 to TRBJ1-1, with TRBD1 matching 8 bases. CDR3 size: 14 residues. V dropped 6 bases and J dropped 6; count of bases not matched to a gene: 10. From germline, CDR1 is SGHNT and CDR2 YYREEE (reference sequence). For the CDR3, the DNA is TGTGCCAGCAAGGCGGACAGGGCGAGGGCTGAAGCTTTCTTT. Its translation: CASKADRARAEAFF.

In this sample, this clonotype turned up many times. The CDR3 here is CASSEDGIQPQHF. The CDR3 bases are TGTGCCAGCAGTGAAGACGGGATTCAGCCCCAGCATTTT. The chain combines TRBV25-1 with TRBJ1-5; unclear D gene. This CDR3 contains 13 residues. The V gene's germline CDR1 is MGHDK and CDR2 SYGVNS. Trimming removed 2 bases from V and 6 bases from J, with 8 bases in between. Together with reference TRBV25-1 and TRBJ1-5, the CDR3 gives the full variable domain: EADIYQTPRYLVIGTGKKITLECSQTMGHDKMYWYQQDPGMELHLIHYSYGVNSTEKGDLSSESTVSRIRTEHFPLTLESARPSHTSQYLCASSEDGIQPQHFGDGTRLSIL.

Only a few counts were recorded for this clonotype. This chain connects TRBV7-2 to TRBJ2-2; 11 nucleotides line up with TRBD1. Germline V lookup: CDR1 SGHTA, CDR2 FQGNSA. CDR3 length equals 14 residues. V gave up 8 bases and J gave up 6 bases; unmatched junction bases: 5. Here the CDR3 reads CASSGTGGAGELFF. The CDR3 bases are TGTGCCAGCTCCGGGACAGGGGGGGCCGGGGAGCTGTTTTTT.

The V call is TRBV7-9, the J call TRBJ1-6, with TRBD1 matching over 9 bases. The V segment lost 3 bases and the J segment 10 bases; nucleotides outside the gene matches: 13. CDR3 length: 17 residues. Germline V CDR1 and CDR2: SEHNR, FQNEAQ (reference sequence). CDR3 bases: TGTGCCAGCAGCTTCGATACAGGGGGCTACGCTGGATCACCCCTCCACTTT. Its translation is CASSFDTGGYAGSPLHF.

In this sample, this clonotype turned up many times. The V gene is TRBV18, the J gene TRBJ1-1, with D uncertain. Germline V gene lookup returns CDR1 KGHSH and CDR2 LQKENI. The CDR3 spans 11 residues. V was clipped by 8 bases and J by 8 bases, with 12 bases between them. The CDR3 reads CASSPGREAFF. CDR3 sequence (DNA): TGTGCCAGCAGCCCCGGGAGGGAAGCTTTCTTT. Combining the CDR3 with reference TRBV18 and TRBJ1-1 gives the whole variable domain NAGVMQNPRHLVRRRGQEARLRCSPMKGHSHVYWYRQLPEEGLKFMVYLQKENIIDESGMPKERFSAEFPKEGPSILRIQQVVRGDSAAYFCASSPGREAFFGQGTRLTVV.

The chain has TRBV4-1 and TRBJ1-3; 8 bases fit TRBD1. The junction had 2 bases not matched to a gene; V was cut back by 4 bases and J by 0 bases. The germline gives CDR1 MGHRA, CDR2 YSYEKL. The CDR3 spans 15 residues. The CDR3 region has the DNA TGCGCCAGCAGCCCAACAGGGGGCTCTGGAAACACCATATATTTT. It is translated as CASSPTGGSGNTIYF.

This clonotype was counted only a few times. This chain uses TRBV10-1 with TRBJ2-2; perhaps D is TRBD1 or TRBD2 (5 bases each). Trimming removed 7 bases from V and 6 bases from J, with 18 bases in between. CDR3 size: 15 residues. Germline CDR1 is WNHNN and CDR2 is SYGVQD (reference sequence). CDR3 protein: CASTRNRDDPGELFF. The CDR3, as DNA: TGCGCCAGCACCAGGAACCGGGACGACCCCGGGGAGCTGTTTTTT.

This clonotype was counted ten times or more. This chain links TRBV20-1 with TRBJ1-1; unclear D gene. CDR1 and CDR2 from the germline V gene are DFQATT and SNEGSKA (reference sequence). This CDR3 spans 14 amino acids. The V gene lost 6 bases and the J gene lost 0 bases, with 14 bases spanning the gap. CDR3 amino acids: CSAPGSLMNTEAFF. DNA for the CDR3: TGCAGTGCCCCAGGCAGTCTAATGAACACTGAAGCTTTCTTT.

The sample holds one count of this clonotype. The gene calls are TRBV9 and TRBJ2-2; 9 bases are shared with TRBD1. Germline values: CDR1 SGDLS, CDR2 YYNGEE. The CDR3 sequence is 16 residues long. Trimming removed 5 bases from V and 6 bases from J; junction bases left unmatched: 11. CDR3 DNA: TGTGCCAGCAGTATATACCGGGACAGGGCCGCCGGGGAGCTGTTTTTT. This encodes CASSIYRDRAAGELFF.

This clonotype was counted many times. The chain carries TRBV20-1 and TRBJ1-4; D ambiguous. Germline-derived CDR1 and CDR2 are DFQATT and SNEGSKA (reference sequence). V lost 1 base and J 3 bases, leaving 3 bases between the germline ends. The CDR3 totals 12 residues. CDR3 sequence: CSARVANEKLFF. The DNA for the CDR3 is TGCAGTGCTAGAGTAGCTAATGAAAAACTGTTTTTT.

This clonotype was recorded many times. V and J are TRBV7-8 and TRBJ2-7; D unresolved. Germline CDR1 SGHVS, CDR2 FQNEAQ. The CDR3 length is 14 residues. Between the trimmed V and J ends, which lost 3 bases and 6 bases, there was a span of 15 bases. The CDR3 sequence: CASSFTPGRSEQYF. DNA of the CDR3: TGTGCCAGCAGCTTCACTCCCGGAAGGTCCGAGCAGTACTTC.

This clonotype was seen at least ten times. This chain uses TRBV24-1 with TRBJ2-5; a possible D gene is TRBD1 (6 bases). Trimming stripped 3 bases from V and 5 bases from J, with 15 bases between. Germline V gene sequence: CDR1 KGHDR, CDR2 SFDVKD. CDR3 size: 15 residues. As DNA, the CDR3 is TGTGCCACCAGTGATCAGGGCAGGGGCCAGGAGACCCAGTACTTC. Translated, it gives CATSDQGRGQETQYF.

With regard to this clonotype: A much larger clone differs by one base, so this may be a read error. For the CDR3, the DNA is TGTGCCATCAGTTACCGGAGGGGGAACTATGGCTACACCTTC. Encoded protein: CAISYRRGNYGYTF. The rearrangement links TRBV6-5 to TRBJ1-2; D may be TRBD1 (6 bases). CDR1 MNHEY and CDR2 SVGAGI come from the germline V gene. The CDR3 covers 14 residues.

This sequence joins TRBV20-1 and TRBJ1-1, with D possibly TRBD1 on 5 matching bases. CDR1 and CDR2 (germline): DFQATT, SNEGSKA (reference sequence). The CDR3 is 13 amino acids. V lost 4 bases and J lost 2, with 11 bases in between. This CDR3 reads CSATPTVNTEAFF. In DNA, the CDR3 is TGCAGTGCTACCCCGACAGTTAACACTGAAGCTTTCTTT.

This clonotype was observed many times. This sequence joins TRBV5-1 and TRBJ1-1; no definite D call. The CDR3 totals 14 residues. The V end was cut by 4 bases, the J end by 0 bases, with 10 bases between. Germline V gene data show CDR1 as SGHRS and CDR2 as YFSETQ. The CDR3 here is CASSSSTVNTEAFF. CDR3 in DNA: TGCGCCAGCAGCAGCTCTACGGTGAACACTGAAGCTTTCTTT.

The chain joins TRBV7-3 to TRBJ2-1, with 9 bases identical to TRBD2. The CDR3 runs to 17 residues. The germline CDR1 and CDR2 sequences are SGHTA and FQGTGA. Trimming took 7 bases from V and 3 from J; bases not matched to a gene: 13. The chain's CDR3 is CASTEGTSSFGYNEQFF. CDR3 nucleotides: TGTGCCAGCACTGAGGGGACTAGCTCGTTCGGCTACAATGAGCAGTTCTTC.